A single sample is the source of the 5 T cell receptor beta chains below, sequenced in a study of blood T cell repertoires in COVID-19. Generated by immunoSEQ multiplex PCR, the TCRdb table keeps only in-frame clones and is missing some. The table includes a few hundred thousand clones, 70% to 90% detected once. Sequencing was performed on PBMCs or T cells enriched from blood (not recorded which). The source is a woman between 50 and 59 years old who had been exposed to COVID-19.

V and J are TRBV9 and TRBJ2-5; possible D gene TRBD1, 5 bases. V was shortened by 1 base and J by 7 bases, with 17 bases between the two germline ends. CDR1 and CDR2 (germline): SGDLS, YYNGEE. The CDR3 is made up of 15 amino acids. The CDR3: CASSVLPGRLGTQYF. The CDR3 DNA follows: TGTGCCAGCAGCGTACTGCCAGGGCGCCTGGGGACCCAGTACTTC.

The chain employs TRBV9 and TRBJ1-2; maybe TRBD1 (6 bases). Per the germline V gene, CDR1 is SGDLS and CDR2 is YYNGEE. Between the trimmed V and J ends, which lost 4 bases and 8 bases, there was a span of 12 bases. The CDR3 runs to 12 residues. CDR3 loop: CASSLHRAGYTF. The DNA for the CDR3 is TGTGCCAGCAGCCTTCACAGGGCCGGCTACACCTTC.

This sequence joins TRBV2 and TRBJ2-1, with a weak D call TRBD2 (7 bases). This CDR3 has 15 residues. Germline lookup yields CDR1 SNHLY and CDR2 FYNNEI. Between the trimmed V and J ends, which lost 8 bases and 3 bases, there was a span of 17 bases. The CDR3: CASYLGGAYYNEQFF. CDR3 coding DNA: TGTGCCAGCTATCTAGGGGGGGCTTACTACAATGAGCAGTTCTTC.

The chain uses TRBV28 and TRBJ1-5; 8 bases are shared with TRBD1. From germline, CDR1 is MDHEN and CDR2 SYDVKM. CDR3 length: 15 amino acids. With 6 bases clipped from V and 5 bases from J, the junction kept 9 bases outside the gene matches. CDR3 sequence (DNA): TGTGCCAGCAGCACCTGGACAGGGATCCATCAGCCCCAGCATTTT. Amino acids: CASSTWTGIHQPQHF.

The CDR3 loop reads CASSQDRQGTEQYF. The CDR3 nucleotides read TGCGCCAGCAGCCAAGACCGACAGGGGACCGAGCAGTACTTC. The rearrangement uses TRBV4-3 and TRBJ2-7; 8 bases align to TRBD1. CDR1 is LGHNA and CDR2 is YSLEER in the germline V gene. The CDR3 consists of 14 residues. The trim removed 0 bases at V and 6 bases at J, leaving 4 bases unmatched.